This T cell receptor (beta chain) was recovered during a study of somatic mutations in cytotoxic T cells in rheumatoid arthritis. Profiled with immunoSEQ multiplex PCR; TCRdb holds only in-frame clones, not every one. This sample has about 18,000 clones, with approximately 80% found just once. V shed 1 base and J 4 bases; nucleotides not matched to a gene: 4. CDR1 SEHNR and CDR2 FQNEAQ come from the germline V gene (reference sequence). This CDR3 is 15 amino acids long. The V and J genes are TRBV7-9 and TRBJ1-2, with 9 bases aligning to TRBD1. The clonotype was recovered from an adult with rheumatoid arthritis. Sequencing was performed on CD8+ T cells sorted from blood. CDR3 region: CASSLGQGDRYGYTF. Written as DNA, the CDR3 is TGTGCCAGCAGCTTAGGACAGGGGGACCGCTATGGCTACACCTTC.